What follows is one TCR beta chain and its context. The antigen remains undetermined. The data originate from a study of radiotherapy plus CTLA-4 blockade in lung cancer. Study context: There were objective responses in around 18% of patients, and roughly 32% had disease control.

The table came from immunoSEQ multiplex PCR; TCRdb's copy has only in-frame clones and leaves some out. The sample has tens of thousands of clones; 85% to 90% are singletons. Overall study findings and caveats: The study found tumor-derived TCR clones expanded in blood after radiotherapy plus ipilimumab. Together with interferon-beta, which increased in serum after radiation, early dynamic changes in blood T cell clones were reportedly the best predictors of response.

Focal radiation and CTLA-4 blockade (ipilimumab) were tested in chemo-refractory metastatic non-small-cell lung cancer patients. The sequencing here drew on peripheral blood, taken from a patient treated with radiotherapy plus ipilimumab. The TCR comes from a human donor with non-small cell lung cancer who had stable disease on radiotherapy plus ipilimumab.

This CDR3 is CASSVAVEVNTGELFF. The CDR3 coding sequence is TGTGCCAGCAGCGTAGCTGTCGAGGTGAACACCGGGGAGCTGTTTTTT. The chain joins TRBV9 to TRBJ2-2, with D unclear. Trimming cost V 0 bases and J 1 base, with 10 bases left between them. This CDR3 has 16 amino acids. CDR1 SGDLS and CDR2 YYNGEE come from the germline V gene.